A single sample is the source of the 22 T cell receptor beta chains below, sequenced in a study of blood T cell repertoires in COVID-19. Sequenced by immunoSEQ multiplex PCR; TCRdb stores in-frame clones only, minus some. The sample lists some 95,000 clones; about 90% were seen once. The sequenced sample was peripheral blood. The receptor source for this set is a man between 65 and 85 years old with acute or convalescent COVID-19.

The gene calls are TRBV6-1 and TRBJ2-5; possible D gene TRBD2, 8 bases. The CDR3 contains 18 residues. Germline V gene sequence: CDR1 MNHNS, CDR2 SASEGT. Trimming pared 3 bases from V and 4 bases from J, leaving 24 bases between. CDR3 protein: CASSELQGTGGARETQYF. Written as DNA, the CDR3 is TGTGCCAGCAGTGAGCTACAGGGGACGGGGGGGGCGAGAGAGACCCAGTACTTC.

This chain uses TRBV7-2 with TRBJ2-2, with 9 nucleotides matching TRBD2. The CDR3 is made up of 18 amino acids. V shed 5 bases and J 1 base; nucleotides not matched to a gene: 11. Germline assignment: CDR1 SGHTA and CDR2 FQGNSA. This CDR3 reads CASSPDQSSGENTGELFF. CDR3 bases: TGTGCCAGCAGCCCAGACCAATCTAGCGGGGAGAACACCGGGGAGCTGTTTTTT.

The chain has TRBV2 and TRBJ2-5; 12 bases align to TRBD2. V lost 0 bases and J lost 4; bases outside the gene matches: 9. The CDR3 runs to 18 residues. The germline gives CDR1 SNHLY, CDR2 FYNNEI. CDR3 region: CASSEATSGGPPIETQYF. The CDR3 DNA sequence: TGTGCCAGCAGTGAAGCGACTAGCGGGGGCCCACCCATAGAGACCCAGTACTTC.

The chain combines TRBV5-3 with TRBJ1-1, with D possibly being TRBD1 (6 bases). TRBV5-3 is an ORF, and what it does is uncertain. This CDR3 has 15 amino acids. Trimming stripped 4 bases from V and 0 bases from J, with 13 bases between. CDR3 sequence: CARSTGWGLNTEAFF. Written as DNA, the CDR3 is TGTGCCAGAAGCACCGGGTGGGGGCTGAACACTGAAGCTTTCTTT.

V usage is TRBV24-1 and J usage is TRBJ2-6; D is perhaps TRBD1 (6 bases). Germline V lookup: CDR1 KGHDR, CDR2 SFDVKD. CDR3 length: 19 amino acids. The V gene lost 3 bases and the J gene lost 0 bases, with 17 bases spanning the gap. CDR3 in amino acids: CATSDRDPTGRSGANVLTF. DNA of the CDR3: TGTGCCACCAGTGATCGAGATCCGACAGGCCGCTCTGGGGCCAACGTCCTGACTTTC.

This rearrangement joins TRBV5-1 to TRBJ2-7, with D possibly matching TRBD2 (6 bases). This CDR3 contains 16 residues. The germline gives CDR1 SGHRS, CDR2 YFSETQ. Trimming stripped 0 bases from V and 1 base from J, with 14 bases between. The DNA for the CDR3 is TGCGCCAGCAGCTTGGCCGGGGGAGTGATTTCCTACGAGCAGTACTTC. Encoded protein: CASSLAGGVISYEQYF.

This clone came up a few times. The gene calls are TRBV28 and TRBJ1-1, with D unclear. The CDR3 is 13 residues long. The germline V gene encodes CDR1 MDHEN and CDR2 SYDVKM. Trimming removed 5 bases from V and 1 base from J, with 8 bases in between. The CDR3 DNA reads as TGTGCCAGCAGTGAACAGACGAACACTGAAGCTTTCTTT. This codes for CASSEQTNTEAFF.

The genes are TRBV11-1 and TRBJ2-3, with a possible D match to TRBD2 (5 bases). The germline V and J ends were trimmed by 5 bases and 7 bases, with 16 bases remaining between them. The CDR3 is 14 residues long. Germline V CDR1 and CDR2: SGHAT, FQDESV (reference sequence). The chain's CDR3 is CASSPADNGNTQYF. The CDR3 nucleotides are TGTGCCAGCAGCCCAGCCGATAACGGGAATACGCAGTATTTT.

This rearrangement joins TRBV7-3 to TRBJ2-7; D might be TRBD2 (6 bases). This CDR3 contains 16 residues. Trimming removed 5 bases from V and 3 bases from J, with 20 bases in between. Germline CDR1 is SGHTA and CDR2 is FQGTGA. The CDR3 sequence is CASSPLLPTAGYEQYF. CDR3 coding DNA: TGTGCCAGCAGCCCCCTTTTGCCAACAGCGGGCTACGAGCAGTACTTC.

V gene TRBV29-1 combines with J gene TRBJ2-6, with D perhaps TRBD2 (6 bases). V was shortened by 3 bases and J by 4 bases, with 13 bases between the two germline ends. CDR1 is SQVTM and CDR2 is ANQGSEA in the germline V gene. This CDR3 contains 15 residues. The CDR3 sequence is CSVDLRGKGANVLTF. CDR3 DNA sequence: TGCAGCGTTGATCTTCGGGGGAAAGGGGCCAACGTCCTGACTTTC.

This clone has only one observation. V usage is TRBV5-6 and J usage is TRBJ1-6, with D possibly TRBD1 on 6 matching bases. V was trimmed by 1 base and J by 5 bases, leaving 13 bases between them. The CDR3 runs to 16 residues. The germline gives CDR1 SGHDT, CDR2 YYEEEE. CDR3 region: CASSLFGGADNSPLHF. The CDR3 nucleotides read TGTGCCAGCAGCTTGTTTGGGGGCGCGGATAATTCACCCCTCCACTTT.

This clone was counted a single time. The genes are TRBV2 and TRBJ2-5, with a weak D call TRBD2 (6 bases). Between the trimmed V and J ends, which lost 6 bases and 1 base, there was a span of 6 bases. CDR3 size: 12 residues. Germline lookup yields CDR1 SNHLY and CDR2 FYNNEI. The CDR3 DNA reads TGTGCCAGCAGGCGGGGCCAAGAGACCCAGTACTTC. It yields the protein CASRRGQETQYF.

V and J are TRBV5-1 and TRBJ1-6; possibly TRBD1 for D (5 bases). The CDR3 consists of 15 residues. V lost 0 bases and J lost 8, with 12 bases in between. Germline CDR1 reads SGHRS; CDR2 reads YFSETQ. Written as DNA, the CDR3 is TGCGCCAGCAGCTTGGCTGGGCAGGGCTATTCACCCCTCCACTTT. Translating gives CASSLAGQGYSPLHF.

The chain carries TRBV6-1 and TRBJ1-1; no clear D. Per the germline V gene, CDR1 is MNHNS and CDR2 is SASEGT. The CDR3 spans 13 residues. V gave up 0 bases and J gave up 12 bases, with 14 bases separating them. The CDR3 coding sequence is TGTGCCAGCAGTGAAGCGAGTCTCCAGGCGACTTTCTTT. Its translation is CASSEASLQATFF.

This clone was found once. DNA of the CDR3: TGTGCCAGCAGCTCACAGGGCCCGACTTCTGGAAACACCATATATTTT. It encodes CASSSQGPTSGNTIYF. This chain joins TRBV5-5 and TRBJ1-3, with D possibly being TRBD1 (6 bases). The CDR3 consists of 16 residues. The ends were cut back, 3 bases at V and 1 base at J, with 14 bases in the middle. The germline V gene encodes CDR1 SGHKS and CDR2 YYEKEE (reference sequence).

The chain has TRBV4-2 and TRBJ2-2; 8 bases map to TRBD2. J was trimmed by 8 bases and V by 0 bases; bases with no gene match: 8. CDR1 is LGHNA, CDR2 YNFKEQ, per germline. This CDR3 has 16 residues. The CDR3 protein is CASSQDAGLAHGELFF. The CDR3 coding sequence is TGTGCCAGCAGCCAAGATGCAGGACTAGCCCATGGGGAGCTGTTTTTT.

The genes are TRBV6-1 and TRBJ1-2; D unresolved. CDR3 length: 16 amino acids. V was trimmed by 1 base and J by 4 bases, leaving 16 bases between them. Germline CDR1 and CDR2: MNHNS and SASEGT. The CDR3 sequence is CASSEGAWEVGYGYTF. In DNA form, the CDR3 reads TGTGCCAGCAGTGAAGGGGCCTGGGAGGTCGGCTATGGCTACACCTTC.

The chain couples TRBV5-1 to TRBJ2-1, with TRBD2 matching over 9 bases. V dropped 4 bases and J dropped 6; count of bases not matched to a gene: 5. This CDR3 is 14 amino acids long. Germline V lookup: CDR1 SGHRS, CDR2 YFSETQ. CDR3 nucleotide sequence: TGCGCCAGCAGCAGTAGCGGGGGCCTCAATGAGCAGTTCTTC. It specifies CASSSSGGLNEQFF.

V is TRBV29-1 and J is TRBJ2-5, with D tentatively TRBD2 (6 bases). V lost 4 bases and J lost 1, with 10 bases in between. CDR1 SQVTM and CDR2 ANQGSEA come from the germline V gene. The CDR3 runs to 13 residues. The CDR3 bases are TGCAGCGTTGGGGACGGGGGCCAAGAGACCCAGTACTTC. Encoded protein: CSVGDGGQETQYF. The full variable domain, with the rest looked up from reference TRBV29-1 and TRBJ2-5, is SAVISQKPSRDICQRGTSLTIQCQVDSQVTMMFWYRQQPGQSLTLIATANQGSEATYESGFVIDKFPISRPNLTFSTLTVSNMSPEDSSIYLCSVGDGGQETQYFGPGTRLLVL.

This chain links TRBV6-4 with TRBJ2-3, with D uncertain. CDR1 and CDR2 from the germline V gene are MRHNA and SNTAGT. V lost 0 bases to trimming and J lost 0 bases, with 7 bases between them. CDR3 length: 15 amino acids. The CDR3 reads CASSDSEDSTDTQYF. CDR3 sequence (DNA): TGTGCCAGCAGTGACTCTGAGGATAGCACAGATACGCAGTATTTT.

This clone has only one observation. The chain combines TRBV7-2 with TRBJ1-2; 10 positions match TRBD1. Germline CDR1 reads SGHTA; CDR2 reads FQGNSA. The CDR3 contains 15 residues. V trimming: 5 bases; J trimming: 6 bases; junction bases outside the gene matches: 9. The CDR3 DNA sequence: TGTGCCAGCAGCCCGCCGGGACAGGGGAGGAATGGCTACACCTTC. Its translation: CASSPPGQGRNGYTF. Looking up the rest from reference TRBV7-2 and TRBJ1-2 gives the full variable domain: GAGVSQSPSNKVTEKGKDVELRCDPISGHTALYWYRQSLGQGLEFLIYFQGNSAPDKSGLPSDRFSAERTGGSVSTLTIQRTQQEDSAVYLCASSPPGQGRNGYTFGSGTRLTVV.

The CDR3 DNA reads TGTGCCAGCAGTTTTGCCTGGGGGGGCGGGGATGAAAAACTGTTTTTT. It encodes CASSFAWGGGDEKLFF. The V call is TRBV28, the J call TRBJ1-4, with D tentatively TRBD1 (6 bases). The CDR3 contains 16 residues. V was shortened by 3 bases and J by 6 bases, with 17 bases between the two germline ends. Germline V gene lookup returns CDR1 MDHEN and CDR2 SYDVKM.